These 25 T cell receptor beta chains came from one sample sequenced in a study of T cell changes during pregnancy in multiple sclerosis. Libraries were prepared by immunoSEQ multiplex PCR; TCRdb keeps only in-frame clonotypes and omits some of them. Found here are some 70,000 clones, 85% to 95% of them singletons; the top ten hold 2.5% to 3.5%. Source: CD8+ T cells from peripheral blood mononuclear cells, taken in the third trimester of pregnancy. The origin of the receptors is a female donor in good health, enrolled as a control in a pregnancy study.

The V and J genes are TRBV6-6 and TRBJ2-1; 9 bases match TRBD1. CDR3 length: 16 residues. Germline CDR1 is MNHNY and CDR2 is SVGAGI (reference sequence). The V gene end was trimmed by 5 bases and the J gene end by 7 bases; junction bases not matched to a gene: 12. This CDR3 is CASSTGQGSLGNEQFF. As DNA, the CDR3 is TGTGCCAGCAGTACCGGACAGGGGAGTCTGGGGAATGAGCAGTTCTTC.

The rearrangement links TRBV6-1 to TRBJ1-6; 7 nucleotides line up with TRBD1. The CDR3 has 15 residues. J lost 7 bases, V lost 6 bases, and 9 bases had no gene match. Germline CDR1 is MNHNS and CDR2 is SASEGT. The CDR3 sequence is CASRPFTGDNSPLHF. CDR3 nucleotide sequence: TGTGCCAGCAGACCCTTCACAGGGGACAATTCACCCCTCCACTTT.

CDR3 region: CASSFKQDLKTQYF. CDR3 nucleotide sequence: TGCGCCAGCAGCTTTAAACAGGACCTGAAGACCCAGTACTTC. This chain links TRBV5-1 with TRBJ2-5, with D perhaps matching TRBD1 (5 bases). V dropped 2 bases and J dropped 6 bases, with 14 bases sitting between them. Germline values: CDR1 SGHRS, CDR2 YFSETQ. This CDR3 is 14 amino acids long.

The rearrangement joins TRBV29-1 to TRBJ1-1, with D possibly matching TRBD1 (6 bases). The CDR3 covers 15 residues. Germline CDR1 and CDR2: SQVTM and ANQGSEA. Trimming shortened V by 7 bases and J by 0 bases, and 18 bases separated the two germline ends. CDR3: CSASAGGYMNTEAFF. CDR3 coding DNA: TGCAGCGCCTCGGCGGGGGGCTACATGAACACTGAAGCTTTCTTT.

V is TRBV11-1 and J is TRBJ2-7; D uncertain. Germline CDR1 is SGHAT and CDR2 is FQDESV (reference sequence). The CDR3 spans 13 residues. V dropped 1 base and J dropped 3 bases, with 7 bases sitting between them. CDR3 amino acids: CASSLGQIYEQYF. CDR3 nucleotide sequence: TGTGCCAGCAGCTTAGGTCAGATCTACGAGCAGTACTTC.

J is TRBJ2-7 and V is TRBV19; 10 bases align to TRBD1. The CDR3 is made up of 14 amino acids. V was clipped by 7 bases and J by 5 bases; unmatched bases: 8. The germline gives CDR1 LNHDA, CDR2 SQIVND (reference sequence). This CDR3 is CASTPDRGADEQYF. The CDR3 DNA reads TGTGCCAGTACCCCGGACAGGGGGGCAGACGAGCAGTACTTC.

The chain is built from TRBV7-6 and TRBJ2-3; D is ambiguous. Per germline, CDR1 SGHVS and CDR2 FNYEAQ. V was shortened by 2 bases and J by 6 bases, with 6 bases between the two germline ends. There are 12 residues in the CDR3. The CDR3 DNA reads as TGTGCCAGCAGCTTACTAAGCGATACGCAGTATTTT. It translates to CASSLLSDTQYF.

The chain carries TRBV4-1 and TRBJ1-5; no definite D call. Germline CDR1 and CDR2: MGHRA and YSYEKL. CDR3 length equals 14 residues. Trimming left V 2 bases short and J 5 bases short, with 10 bases between. The CDR3 spells CASSQFLPDQPQHF. In DNA, the CDR3 is TGCGCCAGCAGCCAATTCTTGCCGGATCAGCCCCAGCATTTT.

The V call is TRBV25-1, the J call TRBJ2-5, with D possibly TRBD1 on 6 matching bases. The CDR3 is made up of 16 amino acids. The V gene's germline CDR1 is MGHDK and CDR2 SYGVNS. The V and J ends lost 7 bases and 0 bases respectively, with 18 bases between them. This CDR3 is CASTGLSQGYQETQYF. The CDR3, as DNA: TGTGCCAGCACTGGTTTGAGTCAGGGGTACCAAGAGACCCAGTACTTC.

This clone was counted a single time. CDR3 amino acids: CASSLSRRGGDTEAFF. The CDR3 nucleotides read TGTGCCAGCAGCTTATCTAGGAGAGGGGGAGACACTGAAGCTTTCTTT. The genes are TRBV5-5 and TRBJ1-1; D may be TRBD1 (6 bases). CDR1 is SGHKS, CDR2 YYEKEE, per germline (reference sequence). CDR3 length: 16 amino acids. With 2 bases removed from V and 3 bases from J, the gap between germline ends came to 17 bases. Combining the CDR3 with reference TRBV5-5 and TRBJ1-1 gives the whole variable domain DAGVTQSPTHLIKTRGQQVTLRCSPISGHKSVSWYQQVLGQGPQFIFQYYEKEERGRGNFPDRFSARQFPNYSSELNVNALLLGDSALYLCASSLSRRGGDTEAFFGQGTRLTVV.

The gene calls are TRBV29-1 and TRBJ1-4, with 8 bases fitting TRBD1. With 8 bases clipped from V and 8 bases from J, the junction kept 10 bases outside the gene matches. CDR1 and CDR2 from the germline V gene are SQVTM and ANQGSEA. This CDR3 is built from 13 residues. The CDR3 here is CSFRQAGGEKLFF. CDR3 in DNA: TGCAGCTTTCGACAGGCAGGGGGCGAAAAACTGTTTTTT. Filled out from reference TRBV29-1 and TRBJ1-4, the complete variable domain reads SAVISQKPSRDICQRGTSLTIQCQVDSQVTMMFWYRQQPGQSLTLIATANQGSEATYESGFVIDKFPISRPNLTFSTLTVSNMSPEDSSIYLCSFRQAGGEKLFFGSGTQLSVL.

The chain uses TRBV6-6 and TRBJ2-1, with TRBD2 identical over 7 bases. V trimming: 0 bases; J trimming: 13 bases; junction bases outside the gene matches: 3. Germline assignment: CDR1 MNHNY and CDR2 SVGAGI (reference sequence). The CDR3 sequence is 12 residues long. The CDR3 region is CASSYSAGVQFF. CDR3 DNA sequence: TGTGCCAGCAGTTACTCTGCGGGGGTTCAGTTCTTC.

The rearrangement links TRBV14 to TRBJ2-1; possible D gene TRBD1, 5 bases. Trimming cost V 1 base and J 1 base, with 5 bases left between them. This CDR3 region has 14 residues. In germline, CDR1 is SGHDN, CDR2 FVKESK. Written as DNA, the CDR3 is TGTGCCAGCAGCCAAGCAGGGTCCTACAATGAGCAGTTCTTC. Encoded protein: CASSQAGSYNEQFF.

The J gene is TRBJ1-1, the V gene TRBV27; maybe TRBD1 (6 bases). The V end lost 0 bases, the J end lost 4 bases, and 6 bases lay between the germline ends. This CDR3 contains 13 residues. CDR1 and CDR2 (germline): MNHEY, SMNVEV (reference sequence). The CDR3 nucleotides are TGTGCCAGCAGTTTATCAGGGGGCACTGAAGCTTTCTTT. It is translated as CASSLSGGTEAFF.

The rearrangement joins TRBV19 to TRBJ1-1; 7 bases match TRBD1. V was pared by 6 bases and J by 6 bases, with 10 bases of the junction left unmatched. The germline gives CDR1 LNHDA, CDR2 SQIVND (reference sequence). CDR3 length: 14 residues. The CDR3, as DNA: TGTGCCAGTAGCCCCTCGACAGGGCTCGCTGAAGCTTTCTTT. It yields the protein CASSPSTGLAEAFF.

The chain combines TRBV30 with TRBJ1-6; possible D gene TRBD1, 6 bases. Trimming shortened V by 2 bases and J by 9 bases, and 14 bases separated the two germline ends. The CDR3 has 14 amino acids. Germline V lookup: CDR1 GTSNPN, CDR2 SVGIG (reference sequence). CDR3 residues: CAWSLEQGSSPLHF. In nucleotides, the CDR3 is TGTGCCTGGAGTTTGGAACAGGGTAGTTCACCCCTCCACTTT.

Here the CDR3 DNA reads TGTGCCAGCAGTGAAGCCCAGGGACTAGCGGTTACAGATACGCAGTATTTT. It yields the protein CASSEAQGLAVTDTQYF. This sequence joins TRBV2 and TRBJ2-3, with 11 positions matching TRBD2. Per germline, CDR1 SNHLY and CDR2 FYNNEI. This CDR3 region has 17 residues. With V trimmed by 0 bases and J by 3 bases, 5 bases remained unmatched.

J is TRBJ1-5 and V is TRBV4-1, with a tentative D call TRBD1 (5 bases). The CDR3 extends over 15 amino acids. V lost 1 base and J 2 bases, leaving 9 bases between the germline ends. Germline V CDR1 and CDR2: MGHRA, YSYEKL. The CDR3 reads CASSQGGRGNQPQHF. In DNA, the CDR3 is TGCGCCAGCAGCCAAGGGGGCAGGGGCAATCAGCCCCAGCATTTT.

This clone appeared once. The V call is TRBV19, the J call TRBJ1-6; D is unclear. This CDR3 has 16 residues. The V gene's germline CDR1 is LNHDA and CDR2 SQIVND (reference sequence). Deletions cut 5 bases from V and 0 bases from J, with 11 bases between. The CDR3 DNA is TGTGCCAGTAGTTTGCCTCGGAGCTCCTATAATTCACCCCTCCACTTT. Translated: CASSLPRSSYNSPLHF.

This chain connects TRBV2 to TRBJ2-5; TRBD1 is a possible D gene (6 bases). The CDR3 sequence is 12 residues long. Trimming took off 3 bases at V and 4 bases at J, with 6 bases between the two ends. CDR1 is SNHLY and CDR2 is FYNNEI in the germline V gene. The CDR3 DNA is TGTGCCAGCAGTGACAGGGGAGAGACCCAGTACTTC. Amino acids: CASSDRGETQYF.

This rearrangement joins TRBV7-2 to TRBJ2-7; D possibly corresponds to TRBD1 (7 bases). The CDR3 sequence is 16 residues long. V was clipped by 4 bases and J by 0 bases, with 16 bases between them. Per the germline V gene, CDR1 is SGHTA and CDR2 is FQGNSA. CDR3 nucleotide sequence: TGTGCCAGCAGCTCGCAGGGGGGCCTGAGCTCCTACGAGCAGTACTTC. It yields the protein CASSSQGGLSSYEQYF.

The chain carries TRBV11-2 and TRBJ1-2; maybe TRBD1 (6 bases). This CDR3 contains 17 residues. Trimming removed 2 bases at V and 2 bases at J, with 18 bases between. The germline gives CDR1 SGHAT, CDR2 FQNNGV. CDR3: CASSLLATGDPNYGYTF. The CDR3 DNA follows: TGTGCCAGCAGCTTATTAGCGACAGGCGACCCCAACTATGGCTACACCTTC.

The chain carries TRBV29-1 and TRBJ1-1; TRBD1 might be the D (6 bases). The CDR3 sequence is 11 residues long. Trimming removed 7 bases at V and 8 bases at J, with 14 bases between. Looked up from germline, CDR1 is SQVTM and CDR2 is ANQGSEA. The CDR3 DNA sequence: TGCAGCGCCTTAGACAGGAGAGAAGCTTTCTTT. Translating it yields CSALDRREAFF.

The V and J genes are TRBV25-1 and TRBJ1-2, with TRBD1 identical over 8 bases. This CDR3 comprises 17 residues. The V gene's germline CDR1 is MGHDK and CDR2 SYGVNS. V was clipped by 0 bases and J by 4 bases; unmatched bases: 10. CDR3 amino acids: CASSEYTGGSTLYGYTF. CDR3 coding DNA: TGTGCCAGCAGTGAATATACAGGGGGGTCGACTCTCTATGGCTACACCTTC.

The chain is built from TRBV27 and TRBJ1-5, with D possibly matching TRBD1 (6 bases). The V and J ends lost 3 bases and 7 bases respectively, with 10 bases between them. The CDR3 covers 13 residues. Germline V gives CDR1 MNHEY, CDR2 SMNVEV (reference sequence). CDR3 residues: CASSFRGRQPQHF. CDR3 coding DNA: TGTGCCAGCAGTTTCAGGGGCCGGCAGCCCCAGCATTTT.